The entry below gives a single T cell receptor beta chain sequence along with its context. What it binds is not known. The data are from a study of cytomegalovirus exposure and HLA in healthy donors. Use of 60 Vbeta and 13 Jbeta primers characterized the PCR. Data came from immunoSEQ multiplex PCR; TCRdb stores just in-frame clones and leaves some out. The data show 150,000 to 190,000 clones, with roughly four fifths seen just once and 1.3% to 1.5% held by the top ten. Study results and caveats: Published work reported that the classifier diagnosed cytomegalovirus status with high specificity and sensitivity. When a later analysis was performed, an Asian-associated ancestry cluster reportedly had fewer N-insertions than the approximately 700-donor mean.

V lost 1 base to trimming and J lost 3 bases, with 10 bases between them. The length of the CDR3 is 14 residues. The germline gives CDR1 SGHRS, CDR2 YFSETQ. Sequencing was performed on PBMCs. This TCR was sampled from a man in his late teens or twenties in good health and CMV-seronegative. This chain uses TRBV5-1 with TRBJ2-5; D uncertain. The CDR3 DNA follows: TGCGCCAGCAGCTTGTTTGGGCAGAAAGAGACCCAGTACTTC. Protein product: CASSLFGQKETQYF.